The TCR beta chain described here comes from a study of OX40 agonist ivuxolimab in advanced cancers. CDR3 size: 15 residues. With 4 bases clipped from V and 7 bases from J, the junction kept 7 bases outside the gene matches. The germline V gene encodes CDR1 LNHDA and CDR2 SQIVND (reference sequence). Using immunoSEQ multiplex PCR, the repertoire was profiled, and TCRdb retains in-frame clones only, with some absent. This table has about 52,000 clones, 70% to 90% appearing once. Material: CD4+ or CD8+ T cells sorted from blood, obtained in a trial of the OX40 agonist ivuxolimab. The chain combines TRBV19 with TRBJ2-2; TRBD1 aligns across 9 bases. The clonotype comes from an adult with an advanced solid tumor such as melanoma, head and neck, liver or kidney cancer. As DNA, the CDR3 is TGTGCCAGTAGTAGGGGGACAGGGTTTTTCGGGGAGCTGTTTTTT. Residues: CASSRGTGFFGELFF.